Detailed here is one TCR beta chain. This clonotype was counted a few times. Its cognate antigen has yet to be identified. Base qualities are not provided; no much larger clone lies one nucleotide away. The data are from a study of T cells after yellow fever vaccination (dated by TCRdb to between 2019 and 2020). Regarding the complete study: Libraries from fractions with low cell numbers were prepared with the SMART-Seq v4 Ultra Low Input RNA kit. Two healthy male donors, one aged 18 to 30 and one aged 30 to 40 years, made up the cohort. Blood was collected at multiple timepoints before and after primary and secondary immunization, and bulk PBMC replicates and cell subsets were isolated. To track T-cell clones before and after primary and booster YFV17D yellow fever vaccination, bulk TCR alpha and beta repertoires were sequenced longitudinally. Study-wide findings and limitations: Because the study included only a couple of donors, the extent to which the findings can be generalized is limited. Computational filtering was needed because FACS-sorted repertoires could contain abundant contaminating clonotypes from the bulk population. After the booster, most clones that had expanded after primary vaccination were detected again (roughly 96% of CD4 and roughly nine tenths of CD8), suggesting broad maintenance of memory. A small fraction of clonotypes showed up in both the CD4 and CD8 compartments, probably as a result of convergent recombination. The secondary T-cell response was found to be weaker but faster than the primary response, with a peak reached on day 5 rather than on day 15.

Trimming removed 7 bases from V and 0 bases from J, leaving 12 bases between the germline ends. Looking up the germline V gene yields CDR1 WSHSY and CDR2 SAAADI. From its cysteine to its phenylalanine, the CDR3 spans 14 amino acids. The retained sequence is limited to the CDR3, 42 bases, with the frame set at the first base. The sample's treatment or condition, from its label and the paper: live attenuated yellow fever vaccine strain. At each blood-draw timepoint, two biological replicates of bulk PBMCs were collected. A standard Ficoll-Paque protocol was used to isolate PBMCs from peripheral blood. RNA was extracted with TriZol from bulk PBMCs, CD4 and CD8 fractions, and dextramer-positive and dextramer-negative fractions. The reads were generated on an Illumina NovaSeq 6000. TCR cDNA was made using 5'RACE template switching, a step that added a universal primer site and unique molecular identifiers. Priming for cDNA synthesis came from both the TCR alpha and TCR beta constant segments. Two PCR steps were used to amplify libraries, with sample barcodes and sequencing adapters being added in the second step. Sequencing of libraries was performed on Illumina HiSeq 2500 (2x100 bp) or NovaSeq (2x150 bp). The original pipeline was this. MIGEC was used to demultiplex reads and collapse the reads into UMI consensus sequences, and MiXCR was used for V(D)J alignment. Vaccine-responding clonotypes were defined with edgeR using replicate PBMC samples, requiring FDR below 0.01 and a log2 fold change above 5 up to day 15. Each bulk clonotype received a CD4 or CD8 identity based on whether the sequenced CD4 or CD8 repertoire contained that clonotype at higher abundance. TCRdb took the public reads, trimmed them with fastp at Q25, ran MiXCR for clone calling and kept in-frame beta chains. Each record represents a unique CDR3 protein, reported with the most common genes and DNA among its rows. The V and J calls and clone size come from TCRdb's table, not from the authors' own analysis. The sample has over 300,000 distinct CDR3 sequences on record, less than 4.5% of them singletons. The ten largest make up 23% of the sample.

The chain employs TRBV10-2 and TRBJ1-1; no D segment can be confidently identified. The sequence was obtained from a young man who received the YFV17D yellow fever vaccine. The sample consisted of PBMCs, taken on the day of the yellow fever booster vaccination. The nucleotides read TGCGCCAGCAAATCCCTTACACTGAACACTGAAGCTTTCTTT. Protein translation: CASKSLTLNTEAFF.